The sequence of this TCR beta chain was determined in a study of shared clonotypes between healthy human individuals. Across the whole study: The people who gave samples were a couple of women and a few men aged 18 to 49. Study-wide findings and caveats: Blood was the sole source, and tissue repertoires probably differ. Clonotypes that were shared across a few donors made up approximately 5.1% of naive CD4 clonotypes.

TCRdb keeps only in-frame clones here, not all; method: immunoSEQ multiplex PCR. The sample holds about 2.2 million clones, more than 85% seen once. Terminally differentiated effector memory CD45RA+ cells were excluded from the naive CD8 cells, which were CD45RO-negative and positively selected for CCR7. Comment on this clone: Its antigen is still unknown.

The sample was naive CD8+ T cells from PBMCs. The TCR comes from a man aged 18 to 29 in good health. Some clones in this sample may be carry-over from other donors' samples.

The CDR3 loop reads CASTPGTVYEQYF. Here the CDR3 DNA reads TGTGCCAGCACCCCCGGGACAGTCTACGAGCAGTACTTC. J is TRBJ2-7 and V is TRBV7-9, with 7 positions matching TRBD1. This CDR3 region has 13 residues. Germline assignment: CDR1 SEHNR and CDR2 FQNEAQ (reference sequence). The J segment lost 3 bases and the V segment lost 7 bases, leaving 6 bases of the junction unmatched.